Presented here are 11 T cell receptor beta chains from one specimen sequenced in a study of T cells after yellow fever vaccination. From the 5' RACE reads, TCRdb called clonotypes with MiXCR, one entry per CDR3 protein. The table lists 300,000 to 450,000 distinct CDR3 sequences, approximately 5.7% of them singletons. The source was PBMCs, collected 5 days after the yellow fever booster vaccination. These receptors were taken from a man aged 25 to 40 who received the YFV17D yellow fever vaccine.

This clonotype was counted between two and nine times. The J gene is TRBJ2-3, the V gene TRBV11-1; 15 bases agree with TRBD2. The CDR3 runs to 20 residues. Trimming took 1 base from V and 2 from J; bases not matched to a gene: 10. The germline V gene encodes CDR1 SGHAT and CDR2 FQDESV (reference sequence). The DNA of the CDR3 is TGTGCCAGCAGCTTAGGAGCGCCTGGACTAGCGGGAGGGGACACAGATACGCAGTATTTT. Amino acid sequence: CASSLGAPGLAGGDTDTQYF.

At least ten counts were recorded for this clonotype. The chain recombines TRBV12-3 or TRBV12-4 with TRBJ2-7; 7 nucleotides match TRBD1. Trimming cost V 6 bases and J 2 bases; bases outside gene matches: 7. The length of the CDR3 is 14 residues. The CDR3, as DNA: TGTGCCAGCAGACCCGGGACAGAGGCCTACGAGCAGTACTTC. Protein sequence: CASRPGTEAYEQYF.

This clonotype appeared many times. The chain employs TRBV7-9 and TRBJ2-7; D call uncertain. The CDR3 runs to 12 residues. Germline values: CDR1 SEHNR, CDR2 FQNEAQ (reference sequence). With 2 bases removed from V and 4 bases from J, the gap between germline ends came to 6 bases. CDR3 sequence (DNA): TGTGCCAGCAGCTTAACTGCGTACGAGCAGTACTTC. Its protein product is CASSLTAYEQYF.

In the case of this clonotype: Sequence at one end of the junction differs from germline and may be a read error. The V and J genes are TRBV20-1 and TRBJ2-7, with 7 nucleotides matching TRBD2. The CDR3 is 16 amino acids. Germline assignment: CDR1 DFQATT and CDR2 SNEGSKA (reference sequence). For the CDR3, the DNA is TGCTGTGCCAACGATTTGGGGCGGGGGAGCTCCTACGAGCAGTACTTC. It is translated as CCANDLGRGSSYEQYF.

This clonotype was seen once. This may be a read error: a much more frequent sequence differs by one nucleotide. The V and J genes are TRBV6-1 and TRBJ1-5; D ambiguous. This CDR3 has 14 residues. Germline CDR1 reads MNHNS; CDR2 reads SASEGT. This chain's CDR3 is CASSPLGPNQPQDF. DNA of the CDR3: TGTGCCAGCAGTCCCCTAGGACCGAATCAGCCCCAGGATTTT.

This clonotype was recorded at least ten times. The chain employs TRBV20-1 and TRBJ2-1; D gene uncertain. This CDR3 has 12 amino acids. V was cut by 3 bases and J by 10 bases, with 13 bases left in between. Germline V gives CDR1 DFQATT, CDR2 SNEGSKA (reference sequence). CDR3 nucleotide sequence: TGCAGTGCTAGCGGCCCCGGTGAGGAGCAGTTCTTC. This encodes CSASGPGEEQFF.

As to this clonotype: Germline and junction disagree at one end, which may indicate a read error. This chain joins TRBV5-5 and TRBJ2-3; 8 bases match TRBD1. CDR1 and CDR2 from the germline V gene are SGHKS and YYEKEE (reference sequence). The CDR3 loop spans 15 amino acids. CDR3 loop: CAISPGTGWTDTQYF. The CDR3 bases are TGTGCCATCAGCCCCGGGACAGGTTGGACAGATACGCAGTATTTT.

The J gene is TRBJ2-2, the V gene TRBV10-3, with D possibly being TRBD1 (6 bases). There are 14 residues in the CDR3. V was clipped by 6 bases and J by 6 bases, with 14 bases between them. From germline, CDR1 is ENHRY and CDR2 SYGVKD. The CDR3, as DNA: TGTGCCATCAGAGAAGACAGGACCGCCGGGGAGCTGTTTTTT. It codes for CAIREDRTAGELFF.

The sample holds many counts of this clonotype. J is TRBJ2-1 and V is TRBV6-2 or TRBV6-3, with 8 bases lining up with TRBD2. CDR3 length equals 15 residues. CDR1 and CDR2 (germline): MNHEY, SVGEGT. Losses at the gene ends were 5 bases for V and 5 bases for J; bases not matched to a gene: 8. The CDR3 DNA reads as TGTGCCAGCAGTGCCGGGACTAGGAGCAACAATGAGCAGTTCTTC. Residues: CASSAGTRSNNEQFF.

This clonotype was picked up a small number of times. CDR3 sequence: CSVEKGRGETQYF. The CDR3 nucleotides are TGCAGCGTTGAAAAGGGCAGGGGAGAGACCCAGTACTTC. The chain uses TRBV29-1 and TRBJ2-5; tentative D call: TRBD1 (6 bases). Trimming removed 2 bases at V and 4 bases at J, with 11 bases between. This CDR3 contains 13 residues. The germline V gene has CDR1 SQVTM and CDR2 ANQGSEA.

The sample holds many counts of this clonotype. The rearrangement uses TRBV18 and TRBJ2-7; D might be TRBD1 (6 bases). Germline CDR1 and CDR2: KGHSH and LQKENI. V gave up 6 bases and J gave up 7 bases, with 16 bases separating them. The CDR3 length is 13 residues. CDR3 loop: CASSSGTTGEQYF. Written as DNA, the CDR3 is TGTGCCAGCTCGTCCGGGACAACGGGGGAGCAGTACTTC.